This entry features one TCR beta chain sequence. What it binds is unknown. Trimming stripped 5 bases from V and 1 base from J, with 13 bases between. CDR1 is SGHVS and CDR2 is FQNEAQ in the germline V gene. The CDR3 has 15 residues. TCRdb recomputed calls from the reads with MiXCR, one row per CDR3 protein. The table shows about 740,000 distinct CDR3 sequences, with approximately 34% occurring only once. The data were taken from a study of T cell repertoires in cytomegalovirus infection. Study as a whole: It can be stated that public TCR beta signatures indicated CMV infection as well as a matching HLA type. Study-level findings and limits: There were carriers of CMV plus the relevant HLA, and cumulative public TCR beta family frequency identified them. In two of eight donors, the top clonotype was HLA-C-restricted CMV-specific.

This receptor was obtained from a human donor in good health (CMV status not recorded). Some clones in this sample may be carry-over from other donors' samples. This chain uses TRBV7-8 with TRBJ2-3; D is perhaps TRBD1 or TRBD2 (6 bases each). Sequenced: PBMCs. CDR3 sequence (DNA): TGTGCCAGCAGCCTAGGGGGGTCACGCACAGATACGCAGTATTTT. It translates to CASSLGGSRTDTQYF.